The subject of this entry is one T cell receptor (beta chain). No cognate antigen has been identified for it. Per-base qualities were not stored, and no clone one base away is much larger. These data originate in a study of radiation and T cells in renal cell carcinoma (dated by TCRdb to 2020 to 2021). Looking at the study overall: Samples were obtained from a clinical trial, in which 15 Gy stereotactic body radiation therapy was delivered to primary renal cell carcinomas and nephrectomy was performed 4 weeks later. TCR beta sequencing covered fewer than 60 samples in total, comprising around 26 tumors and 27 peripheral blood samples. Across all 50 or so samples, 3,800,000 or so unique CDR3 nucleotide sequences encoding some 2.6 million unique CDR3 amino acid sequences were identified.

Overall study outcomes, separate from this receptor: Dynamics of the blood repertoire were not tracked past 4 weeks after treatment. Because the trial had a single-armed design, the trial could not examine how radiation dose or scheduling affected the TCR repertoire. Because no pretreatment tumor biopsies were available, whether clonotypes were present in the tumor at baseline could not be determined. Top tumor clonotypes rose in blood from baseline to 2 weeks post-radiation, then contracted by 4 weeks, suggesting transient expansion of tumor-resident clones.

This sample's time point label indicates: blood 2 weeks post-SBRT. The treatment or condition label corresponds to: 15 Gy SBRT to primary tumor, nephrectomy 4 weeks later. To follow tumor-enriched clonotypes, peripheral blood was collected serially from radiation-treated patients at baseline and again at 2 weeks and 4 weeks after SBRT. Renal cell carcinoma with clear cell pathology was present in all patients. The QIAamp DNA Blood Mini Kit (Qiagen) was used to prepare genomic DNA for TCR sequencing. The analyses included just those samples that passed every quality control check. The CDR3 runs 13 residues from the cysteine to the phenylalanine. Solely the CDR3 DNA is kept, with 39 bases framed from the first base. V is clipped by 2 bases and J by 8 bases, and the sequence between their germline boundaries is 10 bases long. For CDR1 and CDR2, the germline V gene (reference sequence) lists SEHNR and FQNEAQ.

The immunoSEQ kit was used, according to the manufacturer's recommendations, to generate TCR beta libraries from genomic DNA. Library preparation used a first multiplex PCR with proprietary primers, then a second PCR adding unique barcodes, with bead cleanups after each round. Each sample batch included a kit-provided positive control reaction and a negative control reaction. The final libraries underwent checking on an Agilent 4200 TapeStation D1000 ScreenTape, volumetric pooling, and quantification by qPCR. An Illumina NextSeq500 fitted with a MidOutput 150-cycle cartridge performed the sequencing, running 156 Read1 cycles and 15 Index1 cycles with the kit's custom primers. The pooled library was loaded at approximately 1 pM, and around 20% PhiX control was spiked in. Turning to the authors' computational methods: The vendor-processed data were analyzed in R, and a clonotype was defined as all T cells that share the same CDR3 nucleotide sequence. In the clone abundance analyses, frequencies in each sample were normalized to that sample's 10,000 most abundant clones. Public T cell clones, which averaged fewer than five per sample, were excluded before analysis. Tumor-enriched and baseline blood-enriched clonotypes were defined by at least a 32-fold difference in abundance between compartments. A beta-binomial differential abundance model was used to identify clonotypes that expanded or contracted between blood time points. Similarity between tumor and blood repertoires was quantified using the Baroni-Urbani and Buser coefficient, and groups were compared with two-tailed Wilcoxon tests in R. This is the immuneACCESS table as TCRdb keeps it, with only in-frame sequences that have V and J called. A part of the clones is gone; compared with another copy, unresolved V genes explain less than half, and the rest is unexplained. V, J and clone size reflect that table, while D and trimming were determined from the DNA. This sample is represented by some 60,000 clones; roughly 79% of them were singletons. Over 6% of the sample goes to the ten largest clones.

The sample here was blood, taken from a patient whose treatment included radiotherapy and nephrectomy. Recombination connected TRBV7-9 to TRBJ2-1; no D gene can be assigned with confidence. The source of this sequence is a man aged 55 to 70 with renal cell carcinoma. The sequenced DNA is TGTGCCAGCAGCTTACTAGTATCCGATGAGCAGTTCTTC. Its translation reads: CASSLLVSDEQFF.